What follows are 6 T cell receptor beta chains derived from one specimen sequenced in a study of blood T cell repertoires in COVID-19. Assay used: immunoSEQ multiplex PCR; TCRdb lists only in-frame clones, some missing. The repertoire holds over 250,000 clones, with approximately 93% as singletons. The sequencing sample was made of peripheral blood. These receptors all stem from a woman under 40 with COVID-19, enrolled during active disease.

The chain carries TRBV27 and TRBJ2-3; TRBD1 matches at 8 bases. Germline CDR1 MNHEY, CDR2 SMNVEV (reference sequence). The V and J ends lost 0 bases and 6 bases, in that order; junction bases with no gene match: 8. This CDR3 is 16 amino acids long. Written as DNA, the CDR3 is TGTGCCAGCAGTTTATCGGTACAGGGGGATTCCGATACGCAGTATTTT. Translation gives CASSLSVQGDSDTQYF.

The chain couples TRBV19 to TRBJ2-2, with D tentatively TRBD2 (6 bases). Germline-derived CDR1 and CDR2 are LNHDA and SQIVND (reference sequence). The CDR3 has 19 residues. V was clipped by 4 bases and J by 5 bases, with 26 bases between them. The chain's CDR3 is CASSTPGPRDSRKTGELFF. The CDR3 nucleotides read TGTGCCAGTAGTACCCCCGGGCCCCGGGACTCCCGAAAAACCGGGGAGCTGTTTTTT.

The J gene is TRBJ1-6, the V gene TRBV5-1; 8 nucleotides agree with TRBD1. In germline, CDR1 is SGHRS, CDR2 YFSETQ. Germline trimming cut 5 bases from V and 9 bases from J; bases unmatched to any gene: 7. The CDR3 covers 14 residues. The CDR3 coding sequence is TGCGCCAGCAGATCCGGGACAGGTAGTTCACCCCTCCACTTT. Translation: CASRSGTGSSPLHF.

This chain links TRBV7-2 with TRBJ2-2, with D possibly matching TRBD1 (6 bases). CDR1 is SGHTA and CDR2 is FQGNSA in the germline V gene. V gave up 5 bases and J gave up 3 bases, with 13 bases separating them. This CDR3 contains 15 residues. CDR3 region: CASSPTGTDTGELFF. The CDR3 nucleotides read TGTGCCAGCAGCCCCACAGGGACGGACACCGGGGAGCTGTTTTTT.

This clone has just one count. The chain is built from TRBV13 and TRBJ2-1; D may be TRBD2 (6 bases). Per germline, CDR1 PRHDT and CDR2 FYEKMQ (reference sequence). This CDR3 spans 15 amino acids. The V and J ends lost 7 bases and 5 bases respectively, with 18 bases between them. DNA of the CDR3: TGTGCCAGCAACCCGACTAGGTGGGGCCACAATGAGCAGTTCTTC. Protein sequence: CASNPTRWGHNEQFF. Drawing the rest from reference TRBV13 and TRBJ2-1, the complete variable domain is AAGVIQSPRHLIKEKRETATLKCYPIPRHDTVYWYQQGPGQDPQFLISFYEKMQSDKGSIPDRFSAQQFSDYHSELNMSSLELGDSALYFCASNPTRWGHNEQFFGPGTRLTVL.

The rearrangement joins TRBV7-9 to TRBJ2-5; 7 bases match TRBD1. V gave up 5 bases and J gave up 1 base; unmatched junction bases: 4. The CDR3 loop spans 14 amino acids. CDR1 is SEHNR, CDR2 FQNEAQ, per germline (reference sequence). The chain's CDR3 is CASSLRTGQETQYF. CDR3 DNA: TGTGCCAGCAGCCTACGGACAGGCCAAGAGACCCAGTACTTC.